Presented here are 25 T cell receptor beta chains from one specimen sequenced in a study of response to subunit inactivated influenza vaccine. TCRdb processed the RT-PCR reads anew with MiXCR; each CDR3 protein has one entry. The sample has about 700,000 distinct CDR3 sequences; approximately 14% are singletons. The material sequenced was PBMCs from blood, taken roughly 2 weeks before vaccination. Every receptor here comes from a man aged 50 to 60 who received an inactivated influenza vaccine.

CDR3 in DNA: TGCGCCAGCAGGCTTCTCCGGGGAGCTAACTATGGCTACACCTTC. This gives the protein CASRLLRGANYGYTF. The chain recombines TRBV5-1 with TRBJ1-2, with D unclear. Trimming cost V 5 bases and J 0 bases, with 14 bases left between them. Germline loops: CDR1 SGHRS, CDR2 YFSETQ. This CDR3 is built from 15 residues.

The chain uses TRBV10-3 and TRBJ2-1; 7 bases are a match to TRBD1. The CDR3 is 16 amino acids. The V gene end was trimmed by 5 bases and the J gene end by 8 bases; junction bases not matched to a gene: 15. From germline, CDR1 is ENHRY and CDR2 SYGVKD. Here the CDR3 reads CAISKAGTVGNDEQFF. The CDR3, as DNA: TGTGCCATCAGTAAAGCCGGGACAGTGGGTAACGATGAGCAGTTCTTC.

The CDR3, as DNA: TGTGCCAGCAGCTTAGTCCTGGGGCTTAACCTAGCGGGGGGGCCGGATACGCAGTATTTT. Amino acid sequence: CASSLVLGLNLAGGPDTQYF. V gene TRBV7-8 combines with J gene TRBJ2-3; 12 nucleotides align to TRBD2. Germline values: CDR1 SGHVS, CDR2 FQNEAQ. This CDR3 has 20 residues. Trimming at V came to 1 base and at J to 6 bases, leaving 17 bases not matched to a gene.

A few counts support this clonotype. The V gene is TRBV11-2, the J gene TRBJ2-4; weak D call: TRBD1 (6 bases). CDR3 length: 13 residues. Germline loops: CDR1 SGHAT, CDR2 FQNNGV. V was trimmed by 1 base and J by 9 bases, leaving 10 bases between them. CDR3 nucleotide sequence: TGTGCCAGCAGCTTAGGGGGGCGGAGCATTCAGTACTTC. Protein sequence: CASSLGGRSIQYF.

There are a few counts of this clonotype. The chain has TRBV15 and TRBJ1-4; D is unresolved. Germline assignment: CDR1 LNHNV and CDR2 YYDKDF (reference sequence). This CDR3 spans 14 amino acids. Trimming stripped 5 bases from V and 7 bases from J, with 14 bases between. The CDR3: CATSVGPHGEKLFF. The CDR3, as DNA: TGTGCCACCAGCGTCGGACCCCATGGTGAAAAACTGTTTTTT.

This clonotype was seen ten or more times. The chain combines TRBV29-1 with TRBJ1-2; 8 bases agree with TRBD1. The CDR3 is 14 amino acids. V lost 3 bases and J lost 2; bases outside the gene matches: 5. From germline, CDR1 is SQVTM and CDR2 ANQGSEA. CDR3 sequence: CSVDGQGRNYGYTF. The CDR3 DNA sequence: TGCAGCGTTGACGGACAGGGAAGAAACTATGGCTACACCTTC.

V is TRBV5-5 and J is TRBJ2-7; 10 bases match TRBD2. In germline, CDR1 is SGHKS, CDR2 YYEKEE (reference sequence). The CDR3 runs 15 residues. V shed 3 bases, J shed 7 bases, and the junction held 10 bases outside the gene matches. The CDR3 region has the DNA TGTGCCAGCAGCTGGCCCTCGGAACTAGCGGGGGAGCAGTACTTC. The encoded protein is CASSWPSELAGEQYF.

This clonotype was observed a single time. This chain uses TRBV3-1 with TRBJ2-1; D possibly corresponds to TRBD1 (5 bases). V was cut by 4 bases and J by 0 bases, with 22 bases left in between. CDR3 length equals 19 residues. Germline assignment: CDR1 LGHDT and CDR2 YNNKEL (reference sequence). The CDR3 here is CASSPVIGALLSSYNEQFF. CDR3 coding DNA: TGTGCCAGCAGCCCGGTCATTGGGGCACTTCTTTCCTCCTACAATGAGCAGTTCTTC.

This clonotype was picked up a small number of times. This rearrangement joins TRBV2 to TRBJ2-1; D assignment may be TRBD1 or TRBD2 (6 bases each). This CDR3 comprises 13 residues. The V end lost 7 bases, the J end lost 7 bases, and 14 bases lay between the germline ends. The germline gives CDR1 SNHLY, CDR2 FYNNEI. CDR3 DNA sequence: TGTGCCAGCAACCACGGGGGCGGGAATGAGCAGTTCTTC. Amino acids: CASNHGGGNEQFF.

This clonotype was counted a few times. The chain joins TRBV4-1 to TRBJ2-7; D is perhaps TRBD1 (5 bases). This CDR3 has 16 amino acids. CDR1 and CDR2 from the germline V gene are MGHRA and YSYEKL. The V and J ends lost 1 base and 3 bases respectively, with 16 bases between them. The CDR3: CASSQGQGRFYYEQYF. The DNA of the CDR3 is TGCGCCAGCAGCCAAGGTCAGGGCAGGTTTTACTACGAGCAGTACTTC.

This sequence joins TRBV3-1 and TRBJ2-1; D gene unclear. The V end was cut by 2 bases, the J end by 6 bases, with 11 bases between. CDR3 length: 14 amino acids. Germline V lookup: CDR1 LGHDT, CDR2 YNNKEL (reference sequence). The CDR3 nucleotides are TGTGCCAGCAGCCAATCGTTACAGACCAATGAGCAGTTCTTC. Amino acids: CASSQSLQTNEQFF.

The J gene is TRBJ2-2, the V gene TRBV7-9; TRBD1 agrees at 11 bases. CDR1 is SEHNR, CDR2 FQNEAQ, per germline (reference sequence). J lost 7 bases, V lost 4 bases, and 5 bases had no gene match. The CDR3 consists of 15 residues. CDR3 DNA sequence: TGTGCCAGCAGCTCCCCGGGACAGGGGGTCGGGGAGCTGTTTTTT. Its protein is CASSSPGQGVGELFF. Full variable domain (missing parts from reference TRBV7-9 and TRBJ2-2): DTGVSQNPRHKITKRGQNVTFRCDPISEHNRLYWYRQTLGQGPEFLTYFQNEAQLEKSRLLSDRFSAERPKGSFSTLEIQRTEQGDSAMYLCASSSPGQGVGELFFGEGSRLTVL.

This rearrangement joins TRBV10-3 to TRBJ2-7, with TRBD1 identical over 8 bases. The V gene's germline CDR1 is ENHRY and CDR2 SYGVKD. The J segment lost 3 bases and the V segment lost 4 bases, leaving 5 bases of the junction unmatched. The CDR3 consists of 14 residues. The chain's CDR3 is CAISGAGQGYEQYF. DNA for the CDR3: TGTGCCATCAGTGGTGCAGGACAGGGCTACGAGCAGTACTTC.

The rearrangement links TRBV29-1 to TRBJ2-1; D gene uncertain. The V and J ends lost 0 bases and 4 bases respectively, with 13 bases between them. The CDR3 has 15 residues. Germline V gives CDR1 SQVTM, CDR2 ANQGSEA. The CDR3 DNA is TGCAGCGTTGAAGAGCAGCGTAGGGTATACAATGAGCAGTTCTTC. It encodes CSVEEQRRVYNEQFF.

This clonotype was seen only a few times. This chain links TRBV11-2 with TRBJ1-1; D is ambiguous. CDR1 SGHAT and CDR2 FQNNGV come from the germline V gene. With 5 bases removed from V and 4 bases from J, the gap between germline ends came to 8 bases. The CDR3 is 12 residues long. The chain's CDR3 is CASSPGRTEAFF. The CDR3 DNA reads TGTGCCAGCAGCCCCGGCCGCACTGAAGCTTTCTTT.

This clonotype was picked up a small number of times. The genes are TRBV28 and TRBJ2-5, with a weak D call TRBD1 (6 bases). V gave up 3 bases and J gave up 0 bases, with 11 bases separating them. Germline V gene data show CDR1 as MDHEN and CDR2 as SYDVKM. The CDR3 loop spans 15 amino acids. CDR3 coding DNA: TGTGCCAGCAGTTTCACCGGGACAAACCAAGAGACCCAGTACTTC. Translated: CASSFTGTNQETQYF.

The gene calls are TRBV28 and TRBJ1-5, with D possibly TRBD1 on 5 matching bases. CDR1 MDHEN and CDR2 SYDVKM come from the germline V gene. With 4 bases removed from V and 7 bases from J, the gap between germline ends came to 8 bases. The length of the CDR3 is 12 residues. As DNA, the CDR3 is TGTGCCAGCAGTTCAGGGACCCAGCCCCAGCATTTT. It codes for CASSSGTQPQHF.

CDR3 sequence (DNA): TGTGCCTGGGGAGACTCCTCCTTCACAGATACGCAGTATTTT. As protein: CAWGDSSFTDTQYF. The chain couples TRBV30 to TRBJ2-3; no firm D call. This CDR3 spans 14 amino acids. CDR1 is GTSNPN and CDR2 is SVGIG in the germline V gene (reference sequence). Trimming cost V 5 bases and J 2 bases, with 14 bases left between them.

This clonotype was counted ten times or more. CDR3 amino acids: CASSPRDRPYEQYF. CDR3 coding DNA: TGTGCCAGCAGCCCCCGGGACAGGCCCTACGAGCAGTACTTC. The chain carries TRBV9 and TRBJ2-7; 8 bases align to TRBD1. Germline CDR1 is SGDLS and CDR2 is YYNGEE. Trimming removed 4 bases from V and 2 bases from J; junction bases left unmatched: 5. This CDR3 is built from 14 residues.

The chain has TRBV12-3 or TRBV12-4 and TRBJ1-5, with 8 bases aligning to TRBD1. The CDR3 sequence is 15 residues long. V dropped 6 bases and J dropped 9; count of bases not matched to a gene: 13. The CDR3 loop is CASRQDRGFASPQHF. As DNA, the CDR3 is TGTGCCAGCAGACAAGACAGGGGATTCGCGTCGCCCCAGCATTTT.

This clonotype occurred a few times. V and J are TRBV21-1 and TRBJ2-7; no check of the table's D call, TRBD2, against the DNA was made. TRBV21-1 is assigned pseudogene status. The CDR3 loop spans 18 amino acids. In nucleotides, the CDR3 is TGTGCCAGCAGCTCCCCGGGACTAGCGGGTTTTCGAGGGGACGAGCAGTACTTC. As protein: CASSSPGLAGFRGDEQYF.

V is TRBV4-2 and J is TRBJ2-2; no definite D call. The CDR3 consists of 13 residues. Per the germline V gene, CDR1 is LGHNA and CDR2 is YNFKEQ. Trimming removed 2 bases at V and 5 bases at J, with 6 bases between. CDR3 DNA sequence: TGTGCCAGCAGCCAAAAAATAACCGGGGAGCTGTTTTTT. Its protein is CASSQKITGELFF.

This chain connects TRBV2 to TRBJ1-1; TRBD1 might be the D (5 bases). Trimming removed 4 bases from V and 5 bases from J, with 17 bases in between. Germline assignment: CDR1 SNHLY and CDR2 FYNNEI. This CDR3 region has 15 residues. The CDR3 DNA sequence: TGTGCCAGCAGTGCCGAGGCAGGGTCGGTTACTGAAGCTTTCTTT. It is translated as CASSAEAGSVTEAFF.

This clonotype appeared a few times. This chain connects TRBV9 to TRBJ2-1; 11 nucleotides line up with TRBD2. The CDR3 consists of 17 residues. Germline CDR1 reads SGDLS; CDR2 reads YYNGEE. The J segment lost 6 bases and the V segment lost 3 bases, leaving 11 bases of the junction unmatched. The CDR3 loop reads CASSASPYSGRGNEQFF. DNA of the CDR3: TGTGCCAGCAGCGCCTCTCCCTATAGCGGGAGGGGCAATGAGCAGTTCTTC.

This clonotype appeared a few times. The chain joins TRBV5-1 to TRBJ2-1; 10 nucleotides align to TRBD2. The V segment lost 4 bases and the J segment 15 bases; nucleotides outside the gene matches: 13. CDR1 and CDR2 (germline): SGHRS, YFSETQ. The CDR3 has 14 residues. The CDR3 protein is CASSPSTSGRRPFF. The CDR3 region has the DNA TGCGCCAGCAGCCCGTCGACTAGCGGGCGGAGACCGTTCTTC.